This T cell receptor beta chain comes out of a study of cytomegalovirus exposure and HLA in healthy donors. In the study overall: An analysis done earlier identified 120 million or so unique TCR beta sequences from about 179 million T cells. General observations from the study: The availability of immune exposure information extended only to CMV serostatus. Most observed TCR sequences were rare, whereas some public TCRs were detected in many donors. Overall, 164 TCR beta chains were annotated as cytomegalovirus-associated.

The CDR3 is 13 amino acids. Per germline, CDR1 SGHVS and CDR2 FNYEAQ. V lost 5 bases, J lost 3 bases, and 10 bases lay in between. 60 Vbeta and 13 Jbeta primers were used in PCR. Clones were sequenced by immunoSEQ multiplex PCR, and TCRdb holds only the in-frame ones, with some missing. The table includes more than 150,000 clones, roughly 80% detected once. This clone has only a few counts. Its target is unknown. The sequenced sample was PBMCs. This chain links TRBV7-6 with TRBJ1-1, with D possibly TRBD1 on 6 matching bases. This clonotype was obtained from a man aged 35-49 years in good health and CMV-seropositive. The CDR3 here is CASSRGQYTEAFF. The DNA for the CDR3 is TGTGCCAGCAGCCGAGGACAGTACACTGAAGCTTTCTTT.